The table lists the clone carrying this T cell receptor beta chain with many counts. Its antigen is not known. The sample is drawn from a study of neurological immune-mediated disorders. Overall study findings and caveats: No sharing of CDR3 amino acid sequences was observed among expanded clones across subjects, suggesting private repertoires in all groups. The greatest TCR clonal expansion appeared in HTLV-1-associated myelopathy and the smallest, falling below healthy controls, in multiple sclerosis.

The length of the CDR3 is 15 residues. V gave up 5 bases and J gave up 5 bases; unmatched junction bases: 8. Per the germline V gene, CDR1 is SEHNR and CDR2 is FQNEAQ (reference sequence). The cDNA was produced through 5'RACE with 10-nucleotide random UMIs. TCRdb re-called the 5' RACE reads with MiXCR, one entry per CDR3 protein. This sample has 45,000 to 50,000 distinct CDR3 sequences, with around 25% found just once. The receptor was derived from a woman in her seventies in good health. The specimen sequenced was PBMCs. V and J are TRBV7-9 and TRBJ1-4; 7 nucleotides agree with TRBD1. The CDR3 region is CASSGARGQNEKLFF. In nucleotides, the CDR3 is TGTGCCAGCAGCGGAGCGCGGGGACAGAATGAAAAACTGTTTTTT.